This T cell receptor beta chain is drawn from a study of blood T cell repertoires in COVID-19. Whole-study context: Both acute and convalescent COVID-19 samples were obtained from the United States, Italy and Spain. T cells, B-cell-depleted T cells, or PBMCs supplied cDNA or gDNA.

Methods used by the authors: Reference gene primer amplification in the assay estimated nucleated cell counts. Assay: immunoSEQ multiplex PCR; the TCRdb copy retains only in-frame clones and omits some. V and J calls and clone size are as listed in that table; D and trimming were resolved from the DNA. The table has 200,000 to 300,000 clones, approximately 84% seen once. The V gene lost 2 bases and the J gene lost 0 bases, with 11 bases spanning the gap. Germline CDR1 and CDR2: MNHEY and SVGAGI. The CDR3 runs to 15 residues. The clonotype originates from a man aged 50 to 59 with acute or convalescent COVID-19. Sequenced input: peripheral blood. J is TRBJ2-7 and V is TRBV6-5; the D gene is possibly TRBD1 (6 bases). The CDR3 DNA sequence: TGTGCCAGCAGTTACGGACAGAAAGCCTCCTACGAGCAGTACTTC. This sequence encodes CASSYGQKASYEQYF.